The present T cell receptor (beta chain) was sequenced within a study of regulatory T cells in long-lasting Graves disease. CDR3 regions were amplified by Arm-PCR using iRepertoire HTBI primers to build TCR beta libraries. One entry per CDR3 protein, called by TCRdb with MiXCR from the multiplex PCR reads. The sample yields a few hundred thousand distinct CDR3 sequences, approximately 16% seen once. Noted time point: newly diagnosed GD, antithyroid drugs for less than 3 months. PBMCs were the source of the RNA used for TCR sequencing. The table lists this clonotype with many counts. CDR3 length: 16 residues. Trimming removed 4 bases from V and 5 bases from J; junction bases left unmatched: 9. Germline loops: CDR1 SGHDT, CDR2 YYEEEE. These sequences were also reported in another study, on T cells in Graves' hyperthyroidism and ophthalmopathy. According to that study: Absent ophthalmopathy progression within 18 months defined stable Graves' hyperthyroidism. Exclusion of a patient resulted from uncontrolled infection, other autoimmune disease, pregnancy or lactation. Carried out on the TCR CDR3, a first-round RT-PCR used the HTBI primer set.

This receptor was taken from a man between 40 and 49 years old with Graves disease. Sequenced here: peripheral blood mononuclear cells (PBMCs), sampled at new diagnosis, from a patient treated with antithyroid drugs. The rearrangement joins TRBV5-6 to TRBJ2-5; 12 bases line up with TRBD1. CDR3 in amino acids: CASSTPRDRGRETQYF. In DNA form, the CDR3 reads TGTGCCAGCAGCACGCCCCGGGACAGGGGGCGGGAGACCCAGTACTTC.